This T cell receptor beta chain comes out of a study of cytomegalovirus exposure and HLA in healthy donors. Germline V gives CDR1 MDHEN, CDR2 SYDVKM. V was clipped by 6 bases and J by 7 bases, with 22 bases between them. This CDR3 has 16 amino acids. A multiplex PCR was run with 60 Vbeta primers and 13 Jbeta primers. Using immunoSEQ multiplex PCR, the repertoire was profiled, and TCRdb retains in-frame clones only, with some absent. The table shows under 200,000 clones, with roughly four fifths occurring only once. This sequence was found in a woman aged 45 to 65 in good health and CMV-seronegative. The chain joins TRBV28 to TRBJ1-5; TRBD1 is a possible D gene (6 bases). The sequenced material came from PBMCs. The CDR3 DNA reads TGTGCCAGCAGACCTACAGGGTCAGGGGAAAAGCAGCCCCAGCATTTT. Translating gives CASRPTGSGEKQPQHF.